A selection of T cell receptor beta chains follows, all from one sample in a study of T cells in Graves' hyperthyroidism and ophthalmopathy. TCRdb recomputed calls from the multiplex PCR reads with MiXCR, one row per CDR3 protein. Found here are 500,000 to 550,000 distinct CDR3 sequences, approximately 20% of them singletons; the top ten hold 45% to 50%. The sequencing input was blood. The source of these receptors is a man between 35 and 55 years old with Graves' ophthalmopathy. Each CDR3 is given with its conserved first and last residue. Fields, in order: J gene, clone size, D gene, V gene, CDR3 protein, CDR3 DNA. D genes are given only for firm matches. Size tells how often a clone was seen (once, few, many) or the class of an expanded clone, and some rows leave it out.

>TRBJ2-1|few|TRBD1|TRBV5-1
CASSLEPPGQGYNEQFF
TGCGCCAGCAGCTTGGAGCCTCCGGGACAGGGCTACAATGAGCAGTTCTTC
>TRBJ2-1|many|TRBD2|TRBV11-1
CASSLVGTSGGQEQFF
TGTGCCAGCAGCTTAGTAGGGACTAGCGGGGGCCAGGAACAGTTCTTC
>TRBJ2-1|few|TRBD2|TRBV6-1
CASSFGLAGGYEQFF
TGTGCCAGCAGTTTCGGACTAGCGGGGGGATACGAGCAGTTCTTC
>TRBJ1-3|.|.|TRBV5-1
CAGSLERPSSGNTIYF
TGCGCCGGCAGCTTGGAACGGCCGAGCTCTGGAAACACCATATATTTT
>TRBJ2-3|many|.|TRBV7-2
CASSLGFSDTQYF
TGTGCCAGCAGCTTAGGCTTCTCAGATACGCAGTATTTT
>TRBJ1-5|.|.|TRBV5-1
CASTIRGGPSNQPQHF
TGTGCCAGCACCATTCGGGGGGGGCCCAGCAATCAGCCCCAGCATTTT
>TRBJ2-1|many|.|TRBV6-2/TRBV6-3
CASTLEGINNEQFF
TGTGCCAGCACCCTTGAGGGAATAAACAATGAGCAGTTCTTC
>TRBJ2-3|once|TRBD2|TRBV6-4
CASSLSGRAGDTQYF
TGTGCCAGCAGTCTTAGCGGGAGGGCCGGAGATACGCAGTATTTT
>TRBJ1-1|.|.|TRBV7-3
CASSLNMGTEAFF
TGTGCCAGCAGCTTAAATATGGGAACTGAAGCTTTCTTT
>TRBJ2-7|few|.|TRBV20-1
CSARRGGGHSYEQYF
TGCAGTGCTAGGAGGGGGGGGGGCCATTCCTACGAGCAGTACTTC
>TRBJ1-1|.|TRBD1|TRBV6-1
CASSETPGGTEAFF
TGTGCCAGCAGTGAAACCCCAGGGGGCACTGAAGCTTTCTTT
>TRBJ2-1|.|.|TRBV7-9
CASTSGLYNEQFF
TGTGCCAGCACCAGCGGGCTCTACAATGAGCAGTTCTTC
>TRBJ2-1|many|TRBD2|TRBV5-1
CASSRGLAGNNEQFF
TGCGCCAGCAGCAGAGGACTAGCGGGAAACAATGAGCAGTTCTTC
>TRBJ1-2|few|.|TRBV14
CASSQDRGHYGYTF
TGTGCCAGCAGCCAAGATAGGGGCCACTATGGCTACACCTTC
>TRBJ2-7|.|.|TRBV7-9
CASSSRMGDYEQYF
TGTGCCAGCAGCTCAAGGATGGGGGACTACGAGCAGTACTTC
>TRBJ1-1|.|.|TRBV13
CASSHRQTEAFF
TGTGCCAGCAGCCACCGACAGACTGAAGCTTTCTTT